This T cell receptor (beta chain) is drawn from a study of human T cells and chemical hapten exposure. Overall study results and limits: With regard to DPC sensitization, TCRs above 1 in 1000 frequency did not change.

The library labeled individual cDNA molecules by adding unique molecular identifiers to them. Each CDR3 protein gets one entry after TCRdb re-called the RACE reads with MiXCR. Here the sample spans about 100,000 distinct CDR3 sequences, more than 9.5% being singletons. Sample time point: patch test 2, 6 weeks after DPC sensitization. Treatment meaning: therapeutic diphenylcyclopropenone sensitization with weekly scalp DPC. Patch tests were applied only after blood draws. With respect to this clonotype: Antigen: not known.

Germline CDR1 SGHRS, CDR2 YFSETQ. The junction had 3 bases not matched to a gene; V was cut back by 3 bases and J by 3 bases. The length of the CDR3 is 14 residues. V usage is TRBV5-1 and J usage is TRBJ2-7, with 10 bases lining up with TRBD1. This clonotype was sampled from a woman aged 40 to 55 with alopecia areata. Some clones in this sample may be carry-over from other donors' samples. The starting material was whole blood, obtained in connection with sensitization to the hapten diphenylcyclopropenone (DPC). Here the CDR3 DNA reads TGCGCCAGCAGCTCCCGGACAGGGGGCTACGAGCAGTACTTC. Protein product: CASSSRTGGYEQYF.